This T cell receptor (beta chain) came from a study of T cell repertoires in MIS-A myocarditis. Generated by immunoSEQ multiplex PCR, the TCRdb table keeps only in-frame clones and is missing some. The top ten clones hold approximately 62% of a sample with 14,000 to 15,000 clones, around 70% of them seen once. This CDR3 is 17 amino acids long. Trimming took 1 base from V and 2 from J, leaving 18 bases between them. Germline V gene sequence: CDR1 LGHNA, CDR2 YSLEER. The V gene is TRBV4-3, the J gene TRBJ2-7; no firm D call. The sequence was obtained from a man younger than 35 with fulminant myocarditis from multisystem inflammatory syndrome in adults (MIS-A) after COVID-19. The sample consisted of left ventricle heart tissue obtained at autopsy. CDR3 coding DNA: TGCGCCAGCAGCCAAGTGAGAATGCGTACCCGGACCTACGAGCAGTACTTC. It codes for CASSQVRMRTRTYEQYF.